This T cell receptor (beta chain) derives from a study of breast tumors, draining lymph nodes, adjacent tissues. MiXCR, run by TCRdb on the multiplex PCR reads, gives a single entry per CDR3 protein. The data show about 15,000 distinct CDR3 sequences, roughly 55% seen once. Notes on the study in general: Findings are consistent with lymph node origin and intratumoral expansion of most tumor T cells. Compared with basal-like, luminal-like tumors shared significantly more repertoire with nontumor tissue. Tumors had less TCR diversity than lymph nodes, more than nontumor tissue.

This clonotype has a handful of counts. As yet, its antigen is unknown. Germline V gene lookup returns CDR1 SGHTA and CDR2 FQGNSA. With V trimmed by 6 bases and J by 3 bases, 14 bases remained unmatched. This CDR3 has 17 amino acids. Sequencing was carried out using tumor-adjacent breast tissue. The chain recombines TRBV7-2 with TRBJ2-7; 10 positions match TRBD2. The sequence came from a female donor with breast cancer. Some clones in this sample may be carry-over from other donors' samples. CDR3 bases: TGTGCCAGCAGTAAAACCCCCAGCGGGAGGGGTGGCTACGAGCAGTACTTC. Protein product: CASSKTPSGRGGYEQYF.